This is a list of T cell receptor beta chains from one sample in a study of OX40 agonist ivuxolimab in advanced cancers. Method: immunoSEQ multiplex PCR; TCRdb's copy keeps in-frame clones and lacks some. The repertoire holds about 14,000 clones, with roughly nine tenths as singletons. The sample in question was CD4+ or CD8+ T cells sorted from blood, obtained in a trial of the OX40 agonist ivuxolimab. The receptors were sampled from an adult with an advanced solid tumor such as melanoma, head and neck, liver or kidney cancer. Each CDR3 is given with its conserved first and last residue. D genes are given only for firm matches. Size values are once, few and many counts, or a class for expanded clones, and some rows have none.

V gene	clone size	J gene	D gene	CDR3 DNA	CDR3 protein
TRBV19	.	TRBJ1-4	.	TGTGCCAGTAGTATTCCAGGGACGAGGGAAAAACTGTTTTTT	CASSIPGTREKLFF
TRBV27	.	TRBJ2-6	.	TGTGCCAGCAGTTTATGGGGTAATCTTGGGGGTAAGGGGGCCAACGTCCTGACTTTC	CASSLWGNLGGKGANVLTF
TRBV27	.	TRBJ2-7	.	TGTGCCAGCAGTCATAACTCGGACAGATCCTACGTCGAGCAGTACTTC	CASSHNSDRSYVEQYF
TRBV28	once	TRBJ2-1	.	TGTGCCAGCAGTTTGGAGGCGGGGTTATACAATGAGCAGTTCTTC	CASSLEAGLYNEQFF
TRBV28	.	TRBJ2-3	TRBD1	TGTGCCAGCAGCGGACAGGGACAGGGGATCTCAGATACGCAGTATTTT	CASSGQGQGISDTQYF
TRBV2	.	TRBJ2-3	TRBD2	TGTGCCAGCGCCCTAGGACTAGCGGGAGGTGCAGATACGCAGTATTTT	CASALGLAGGADTQYF
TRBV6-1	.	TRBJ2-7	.	TGTGCCAGCAGTGAAGCTTTGGACCGCGCCACCTACGAGCAGTACTTC	CASSEALDRATYEQYF
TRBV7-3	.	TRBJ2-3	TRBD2	TGTGCCAGCAGCTTAACGGAGGGGACTAGCGGGGCTAGCACAGATACGCAGTATTTT	CASSLTEGTSGASTDTQYF
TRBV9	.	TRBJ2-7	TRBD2	TGTGCCAGCAGCGTAGGGCTAGCGGGAGGTGAGCAGTACTTC	CASSVGLAGGEQYF
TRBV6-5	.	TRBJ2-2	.	TGTGCCAGCAGTTACAACGGGGGGCTGGCCGGGGAGCTGTTTTTT	CASSYNGGLAGELFF
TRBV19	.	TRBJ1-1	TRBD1	TGTGCCAGTAGTAGTGACAGGGTGAACACTGAAGCTTTCTTT	CASSSDRVNTEAFF
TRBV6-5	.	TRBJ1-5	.	TGTGCCAGCAGCCACGGGGGTCAGCCCCAGCATTTT	CASSHGGQPQHF
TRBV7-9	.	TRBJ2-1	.	TGTGCCAGCAGCTTAGGGACTTCCGGAATACATTACAATGAGCAGTTCTTC	CASSLGTSGIHYNEQFF
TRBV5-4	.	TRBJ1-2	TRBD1	TGTGCCAGCAGACCCGGGACAGGGGTCCTCTATGGCTACACCTTC	CASRPGTGVLYGYTF